This T cell receptor beta chain comes out of a study of cytomegalovirus exposure and HLA in healthy donors. In this sample, this clone turned up a few times. V dropped 1 base and J dropped 2 bases, with 11 bases sitting between them. The CDR3 sequence is 15 residues long. Per the germline V gene, CDR1 is SEHNR and CDR2 is FQNEAQ (reference sequence). Primers for the PCR totalled 60 Vbeta and 13 Jbeta. Sequencing used immunoSEQ multiplex PCR; TCRdb keeps in-frame clones, though not all of them. The sample yields 100,000 to 150,000 clones, 8.5% to 10% seen once. This sequence joins TRBV7-9 and TRBJ1-1, with no clear D. This sequence originates from a man between 35 and 55 years old in good health and CMV-seronegative. The sample taken for sequencing was PBMCs. DNA for the CDR3: TGTGCCAGCAGCTTAGAAAAGCTAAAAAACACTGAAGCTTTCTTT. Its translation is CASSLEKLKNTEAFF.